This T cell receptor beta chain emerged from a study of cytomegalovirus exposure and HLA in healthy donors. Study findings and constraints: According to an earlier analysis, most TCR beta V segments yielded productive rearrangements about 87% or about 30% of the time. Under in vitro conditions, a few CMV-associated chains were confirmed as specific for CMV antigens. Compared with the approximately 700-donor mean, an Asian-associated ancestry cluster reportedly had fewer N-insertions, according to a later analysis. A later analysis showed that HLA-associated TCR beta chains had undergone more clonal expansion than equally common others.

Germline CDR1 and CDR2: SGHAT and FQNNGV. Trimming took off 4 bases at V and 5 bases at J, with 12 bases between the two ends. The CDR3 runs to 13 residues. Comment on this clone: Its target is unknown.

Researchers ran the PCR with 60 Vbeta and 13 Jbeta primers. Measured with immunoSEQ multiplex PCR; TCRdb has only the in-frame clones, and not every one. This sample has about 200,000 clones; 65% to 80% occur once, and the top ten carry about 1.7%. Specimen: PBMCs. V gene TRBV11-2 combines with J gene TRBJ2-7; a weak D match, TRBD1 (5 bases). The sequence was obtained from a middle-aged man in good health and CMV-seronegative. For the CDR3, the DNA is TGTGCCAGCAGCTCAGGGCAAGGCGACGAGCAGTACTTC. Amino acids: CASSSGQGDEQYF.